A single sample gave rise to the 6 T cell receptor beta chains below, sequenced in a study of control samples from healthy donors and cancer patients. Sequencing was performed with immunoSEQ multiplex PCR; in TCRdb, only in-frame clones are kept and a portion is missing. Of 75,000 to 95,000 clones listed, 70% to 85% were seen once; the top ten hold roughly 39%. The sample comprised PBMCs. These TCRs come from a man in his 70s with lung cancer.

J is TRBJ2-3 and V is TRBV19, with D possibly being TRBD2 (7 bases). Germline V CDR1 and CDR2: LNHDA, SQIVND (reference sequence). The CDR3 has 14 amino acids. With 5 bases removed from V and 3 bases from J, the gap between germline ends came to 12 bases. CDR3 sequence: CASSRRGGTDTQYF. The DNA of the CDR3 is TGTGCCAGTAGTCGTAGGGGGGGGACAGATACGCAGTATTTT.

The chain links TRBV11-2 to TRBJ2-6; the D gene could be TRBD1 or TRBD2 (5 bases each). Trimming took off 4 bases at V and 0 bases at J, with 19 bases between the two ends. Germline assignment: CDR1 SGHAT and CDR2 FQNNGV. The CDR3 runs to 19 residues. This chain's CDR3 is CASSSGDGRISSGANVLTF. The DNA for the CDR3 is TGTGCCAGCAGCTCCGGGGACGGTCGAATTAGCTCTGGGGCCAACGTCCTGACTTTC.

CDR3 nucleotides: TGTGCCAGCAGTTACTCCGACAGGGGGGCCGACAATGAGCAGTTCTTC. This encodes CASSYSDRGADNEQFF. The chain recombines TRBV6-6 with TRBJ2-1; 9 nucleotides match TRBD1. With V trimmed by 0 bases and J by 5 bases, 5 bases remained unmatched. The CDR3 totals 16 residues. In germline, CDR1 is MNHNY, CDR2 SVGAGI (reference sequence).

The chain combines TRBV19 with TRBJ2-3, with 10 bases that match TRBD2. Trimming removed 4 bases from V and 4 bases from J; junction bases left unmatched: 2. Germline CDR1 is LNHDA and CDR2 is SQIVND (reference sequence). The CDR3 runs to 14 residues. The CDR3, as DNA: TGTGCCAGTAGTAAAGGACTAGCGGCAGATACGCAGTATTTT. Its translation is CASSKGLAADTQYF.

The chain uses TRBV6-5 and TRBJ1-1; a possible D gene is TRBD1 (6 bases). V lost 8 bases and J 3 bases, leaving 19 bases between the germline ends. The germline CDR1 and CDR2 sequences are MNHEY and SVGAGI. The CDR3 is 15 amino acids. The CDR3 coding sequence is TGTGCCAGCGGAAACAGGGAACAAAAGGACACTGAAGCTTTCTTT. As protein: CASGNREQKDTEAFF.

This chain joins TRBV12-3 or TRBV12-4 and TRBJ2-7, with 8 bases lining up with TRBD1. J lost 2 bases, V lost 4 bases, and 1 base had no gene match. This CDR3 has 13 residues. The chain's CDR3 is CASSWGQAYEQYF. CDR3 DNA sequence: TGTGCCAGCAGTTGGGGACAGGCCTACGAGCAGTACTTC.